The sequence of this T cell receptor (beta chain) was determined in a study of blood T cell repertoires in COVID-19. Libraries were prepared by immunoSEQ multiplex PCR; TCRdb keeps only in-frame clonotypes and omits some of them. The table shows around 460,000 clones, with about 87% occurring only once. The length of the CDR3 is 14 residues. The receptor comes from a man aged 18 to 29 with COVID-19, enrolled during active disease. Specimen: peripheral blood. The chain combines TRBV12-2 with TRBJ2-1; TRBD1, the D gene given by the table, was not confirmed from the DNA. TRBV12-2 is a pseudogene locus. The CDR3 loop reads CASRLGGQNNEQFF. The CDR3 bases are TGTGCAAGTCGCTTAGGGGGACAGAACAATGAGCAGTTCTTC.